These T cell receptor beta chains were read from a single sample in a study of blood T cells in healthy people across ages. Each CDR3 protein is one row after TCRdb ran MiXCR on the 5' RACE reads. The sample consists of 1.5 million to 1.9 million distinct CDR3 sequences, roughly two fifths of them appearing once. The sample comprised blood. The receptors come from a woman aged 18-29 years in good health. Both conserved end residues are part of each CDR3. The D gene is left open where the match is weak. Clone size appears in some rows only: once, few, many, or a class for an expanded clone.

cdr3_nt,cdr3_aa,v_call,j_call,d_call,clone_size
TGTGCCAGCAGCTTGTACAGCGAGCAAGAGACCCAGTACTTC,CASSLYSEQETQYF,TRBV3-1,TRBJ2-5,.,.
TGCAGCGTTACCGGACAGCTCTCCTACGAGCAGTACTTC,CSVTGQLSYEQYF,TRBV29-1,TRBJ2-7,.,.
TGTGCCAGCAGCTTAACGGGACTAGCGGTTTCCAAAAGCATTCAGTACTTC,CASSLTGLAVSKSIQYF,TRBV7-2,TRBJ2-4,TRBD2,.
TGTGCCAGCAGTTACTCTGCGTACCAAGAGACCCAGTACTTC,CASSYSAYQETQYF,TRBV6-5,TRBJ2-5,.,.
TGTGCCAGCAGCTTAACTTGGGTGGCCAGCACAGATACGCAGTATTTT,CASSLTWVASTDTQYF,TRBV7-2,TRBJ2-3,.,.
TGTGCCAGCAGTAAGGGACTAGCGGGAGCCGGGGAGCTGTTTTTT,CASSKGLAGAGELFF,TRBV6-5,TRBJ2-2,TRBD2,.
TGTGCCAGCCGTAGTCGGAGCGGGGGGAGCTCCTACAATGAGCAGTTCTTC,CASRSRSGGSSYNEQFF,TRBV6-6,TRBJ2-1,TRBD2,few
TGTGCCAGCGCACATGACTGGACGCAGTATTTT,CASAHDWTQYF,TRBV7-2,TRBJ2-3,.,.
TGTGCCAGCAGGAATTTTGGCCAGAACACTGAAGCTTTCTTT,CASRNFGQNTEAFF,TRBV12-3/TRBV12-4,TRBJ1-1,.,few
TGTGCCAGCAGCCCCGGACTAGCGGGGGGGCCCGTACTGTTTTTT,CASSPGLAGGPVLFF,TRBV9,TRBJ2-2,TRBD2,.
TGTGCCAGCAGTGATCGGGGGATGAAAACCTACGAGCAGTACTTC,CASSDRGMKTYEQYF,TRBV27,TRBJ2-7,.,.
TGTGCCAGCAGTTACTCACAACTAGCGGGAGCCTACGAGCAGTACTTC,CASSYSQLAGAYEQYF,TRBV6-5,TRBJ2-7,TRBD2,few
TGTGCCAGCAGTTCCGATCAGAGCTTCTACGAGCAGTACTTC,CASSSDQSFYEQYF,TRBV7-2,TRBJ2-7,.,few